The sequence of this T cell receptor beta chain was determined in a study of CD8 T cells in ankylosing spondylitis. Points from the study as a whole: Existing reports had already noted some motif variants in reactive arthritis synovial fluid and blood. Reportedly, significant enrichment of disease-linked clones occurred in matched ankylosing spondylitis synovial fluid. What appeared characteristic of ankylosing spondylitis blood was a TCR beta motif of 7 or 8 highly homologous variants.

Construction of TCR beta libraries was performed using quantitative 5'-RACE with molecular barcodes. TCRdb recomputed calls from the 5' RACE reads with MiXCR, one row per CDR3 protein. The table has a few hundred thousand distinct CDR3 sequences, about 15% seen once. As concerns this clonotype: Its matching antigen is unknown.

The receptor's source is a male donor with ankylosing spondylitis. Material: blood, either unsorted or a sorted T cell fraction (not recorded which).

The CDR3: CSATLAGPQETQYF. The DNA for the CDR3 is TGCAGTGCCACACTAGCGGGGCCCCAAGAGACCCAGTACTTC. The rearrangement uses TRBV20-1 and TRBJ2-5; 10 nucleotides line up with TRBD2. CDR1 and CDR2 from the germline V gene are DFQATT and SNEGSKA (reference sequence). Trimming took 6 bases from V and 1 from J; bases not matched to a gene: 5. The CDR3 is 14 amino acids.